A selection of T cell receptor beta chains follows, all from one sample in a study of CD8 T cells in Susac syndrome. A single record per CDR3 protein comes from TCRdb applying MiXCR to the immunoSEQ multiplex PCR reads. Here the sample spans about 210,000 distinct CDR3 sequences, roughly 93% being singletons. The source material was CD4+ T cells from PBMCs. These receptors all stem from a human donor with Susac syndrome. CDR3s include the opening cysteine and the closing phenylalanine or tryptophan. The order of the fields is clone size, J gene, V gene, D gene, CDR3 protein, CDR3 DNA. The D gene is left open where the match is weak. A clone size is listed for some rows: how often the clone was seen (once, few, many), or a class if it is expanded.

clone size: .; J gene: TRBJ2-7; V gene: TRBV3-1; D gene: TRBD2; CDR3 protein: CASARLAGPYEQYF; CDR3 DNA: TGTGCCAGCGCGAGACTAGCGGGGCCCTACGAGCAGTACTTC
clone size: .; J gene: TRBJ2-1; V gene: TRBV5-1; D gene: TRBD2; CDR3 protein: CASSREAGGSFF; CDR3 DNA: TGCGCCAGCAGCAGAGAAGCGGGGGGCTCGTTCTTC
clone size: .; J gene: TRBJ2-3; V gene: TRBV27; D gene: TRBD1; CDR3 protein: CASRGVQGAITQYF; CDR3 DNA: TGTGCCAGCAGGGGGGTTCAGGGGGCTATCACGCAGTATTTT
clone size: .; J gene: TRBJ1-1; V gene: TRBV9; D gene: .; CDR3 protein: CASSPTGGVNTEAFF; CDR3 DNA: TGTGCCAGCAGCCCAACGGGGGGCGTGAACACTGAAGCTTTCTTT
clone size: .; J gene: TRBJ2-3; V gene: TRBV6-5; D gene: .; CDR3 protein: CASRGERGDTQYF; CDR3 DNA: TGTGCCAGCAGAGGCGAGCGTGGAGATACGCAGTATTTT
clone size: .; J gene: TRBJ2-5; V gene: TRBV5-1; D gene: .; CDR3 protein: CASSLEPREETQYF; CDR3 DNA: TGCGCCAGCAGCTTGGAGCCTCGAGAAGAGACCCAGTACTTC
clone size: .; J gene: TRBJ2-3; V gene: TRBV5-1; D gene: .; CDR3 protein: CASSLGLWGDTQYF; CDR3 DNA: TGCGCCAGCAGCTTGGGGCTCTGGGGAGATACGCAGTATTTT
clone size: .; J gene: TRBJ2-5; V gene: TRBV28; D gene: .; CDR3 protein: CASSTPRGGLETQYF; CDR3 DNA: TGTGCCAGCAGTACCCCGAGGGGGGGGCTGGAGACCCAGTACTTC
clone size: .; J gene: TRBJ2-7; V gene: TRBV4-1; D gene: TRBD1; CDR3 protein: CASSQDLLSGQSYEQYF; CDR3 DNA: TGCGCCAGCAGCCAAGATCTACTCTCGGGACAGTCCTACGAGCAGTACTTC
clone size: .; J gene: TRBJ2-7; V gene: TRBV12-3/TRBV12-4; D gene: .; CDR3 protein: CASRVSSPGVEQYF; CDR3 DNA: TGTGCCAGCAGGGTTTCCTCACCGGGGGTCGAGCAGTACTTC
clone size: .; J gene: TRBJ1-1; V gene: TRBV5-1; D gene: .; CDR3 protein: CASSLVSGGETEAFF; CDR3 DNA: TGCGCCAGCAGCTTGGTATCGGGGGGGGAAACTGAAGCTTTCTTT
clone size: .; J gene: TRBJ1-2; V gene: TRBV12-3/TRBV12-4; D gene: TRBD1; CDR3 protein: CASSLAQGRDGYTF; CDR3 DNA: TGTGCCAGCAGTTTAGCACAGGGGAGAGATGGCTACACCTTC
clone size: .; J gene: TRBJ1-6; V gene: TRBV12-3/TRBV12-4; D gene: .; CDR3 protein: CASSQSNSPLHF; CDR3 DNA: TGTGCCAGCAGCCAGAGTAATTCACCCCTCCACTTT
clone size: .; J gene: TRBJ1-4; V gene: TRBV30; D gene: .; CDR3 protein: CAWSVGFREKLFF; CDR3 DNA: TGTGCCTGGAGTGTAGGGTTCCGGGAAAAACTGTTTTTT
clone size: .; J gene: TRBJ2-7; V gene: TRBV30; D gene: TRBD1; CDR3 protein: CAWSTGGHEQYF; CDR3 DNA: TGTGCCTGGTCAACAGGGGGACACGAGCAGTACTTC
clone size: .; J gene: TRBJ1-2; V gene: TRBV12-5; D gene: .; CDR3 protein: CASGLDRSERIDYGYTF; CDR3 DNA: TGTGCTAGTGGTTTGGACAGGTCAGAACGTATAGACTATGGCTACACCTTC
clone size: .; J gene: TRBJ2-7; V gene: TRBV20-1; D gene: .; CDR3 protein: CSASPKAPGLRSYEQYF; CDR3 DNA: TGCAGTGCTAGTCCTAAAGCCCCGGGACTTAGATCCTACGAGCAGTACTTC
clone size: .; J gene: TRBJ2-7; V gene: TRBV27; D gene: .; CDR3 protein: CASSPSSTYEQYF; CDR3 DNA: TGTGCCAGCAGCCCATCCTCGACCTACGAGCAGTACTTC
clone size: .; J gene: TRBJ1-5; V gene: TRBV12-3/TRBV12-4; D gene: .; CDR3 protein: CASSSWLLGNQPQHF; CDR3 DNA: TGTGCCAGCAGTTCATGGCTTTTGGGCAATCAGCCCCAGCATTTT
clone size: .; J gene: TRBJ2-2; V gene: TRBV7-9; D gene: .; CDR3 protein: CASIPRGLNTGELFF; CDR3 DNA: TGTGCCAGCATCCCACGGGGGCTTAACACCGGGGAGCTGTTTTTT
clone size: once; J gene: TRBJ1-5; V gene: TRBV12-3/TRBV12-4; D gene: .; CDR3 protein: CASSRPVVGWPQHF; CDR3 DNA: TGTGCCAGCAGTAGGCCGGTGGTAGGGTGGCCCCAGCATTTT
clone size: .; J gene: TRBJ2-5; V gene: TRBV30; D gene: .; CDR3 protein: CASEERETQYF; CDR3 DNA: TGTGCCTCTGAAGAGAGAGAGACCCAGTACTTC
clone size: .; J gene: TRBJ2-6; V gene: TRBV9; D gene: .; CDR3 protein: CASSGGGSERANVLTF; CDR3 DNA: TGTGCCAGCAGCGGCGGAGGGTCGGAGCGGGCCAACGTCCTGACTTTC
clone size: .; J gene: TRBJ2-7; V gene: TRBV18; D gene: .; CDR3 protein: CASSPDSRDEQYF; CDR3 DNA: TGTGCCAGCTCACCAGACAGTAGGGACGAGCAGTACTTC
clone size: .; J gene: TRBJ1-2; V gene: TRBV3-1; D gene: .; CDR3 protein: CASSQGRGYGYTF; CDR3 DNA: TGTGCCAGCAGCCAAGGCCGCGGCTATGGCTACACCTTC
clone size: .; J gene: TRBJ2-7; V gene: TRBV29-1; D gene: TRBD1; CDR3 protein: CSVGQGSYEQYF; CDR3 DNA: TGCAGCGTTGGACAGGGATCCTACGAGCAGTACTTC
clone size: .; J gene: TRBJ2-7; V gene: TRBV28; D gene: .; CDR3 protein: CASSPGRPYEQYF; CDR3 DNA: TGTGCCAGCAGCCCGGGGCGGCCGTACGAGCAGTACTTC
clone size: .; J gene: TRBJ1-6; V gene: TRBV6-2/TRBV6-3; D gene: TRBD1; CDR3 protein: CASSTWTGLDSPLHF; CDR3 DNA: TGTGCCAGCAGTACCTGGACAGGTTTGGATTCACCCCTCCACTTT
clone size: .; J gene: TRBJ1-1; V gene: TRBV6-5; D gene: .; CDR3 protein: CASSKAGAYIEAFF; CDR3 DNA: TGTGCCAGCAGCAAGGCTGGGGCGTATATTGAAGCTTTCTTT
clone size: .; J gene: TRBJ2-1; V gene: TRBV30; D gene: TRBD2; CDR3 protein: CAWSVRRGAGNEQFF; CDR3 DNA: TGTGCCTGGAGTGTCAGGCGGGGGGCGGGCAATGAGCAGTTCTTC
clone size: .; J gene: TRBJ2-2; V gene: TRBV6-5; D gene: .; CDR3 protein: CASSPRPGKEELFF; CDR3 DNA: TGTGCCAGCAGTCCCCGACCTGGAAAGGAGGAGCTGTTTTTT
clone size: .; J gene: TRBJ2-1; V gene: TRBV19; D gene: .; CDR3 protein: CASSTVPYNEQFF; CDR3 DNA: TGTGCCAGTAGTACCGTACCTTACAATGAGCAGTTCTTC
clone size: .; J gene: TRBJ1-2; V gene: TRBV5-6; D gene: .; CDR3 protein: CASSLAVYGYTF; CDR3 DNA: TGTGCCAGCAGCTTGGCCGTCTATGGCTACACCTTC
clone size: .; J gene: TRBJ1-2; V gene: TRBV30; D gene: TRBD1; CDR3 protein: CAWSLGTGPLRGYTF; CDR3 DNA: TGTGCCTGGAGTCTCGGGACAGGGCCGCTGAGAGGCTACACCTTC
clone size: .; J gene: TRBJ2-2; V gene: TRBV29-1; D gene: .; CDR3 protein: CSAAGPLNTGELFF; CDR3 DNA: TGCAGCGCCGCGGGGCCTTTGAACACCGGGGAGCTGTTTTTT
clone size: .; J gene: TRBJ1-5; V gene: TRBV28; D gene: .; CDR3 protein: CASGISPRGNQPQHF; CDR3 DNA: TGTGCCAGCGGAATCAGTCCTCGGGGCAATCAGCCCCAGCATTTT
clone size: .; J gene: TRBJ2-3; V gene: TRBV4-3; D gene: TRBD2; CDR3 protein: CASSPTLAADTQYF; CDR3 DNA: TGCGCCAGCAGCCCTACCCTAGCGGCCGATACGCAGTATTTT
clone size: .; J gene: TRBJ2-3; V gene: TRBV10-3; D gene: .; CDR3 protein: CAISGPVVGTDTQYF; CDR3 DNA: TGTGCCATCAGTGGACCCGTAGTAGGCACAGATACGCAGTATTTT
clone size: .; J gene: TRBJ2-5; V gene: TRBV11-2; D gene: TRBD2; CDR3 protein: CASSLERGMGETQYF; CDR3 DNA: TGTGCCAGCAGCTTAGAGCGGGGGATGGGAGAGACCCAGTACTTC
clone size: .; J gene: TRBJ1-2; V gene: TRBV12-3/TRBV12-4; D gene: TRBD1; CDR3 protein: CASSLGQVYTF; CDR3 DNA: TGTGCCAGCAGTCTGGGACAGGTCTACACCTTC
clone size: .; J gene: TRBJ1-2; V gene: TRBV6-5; D gene: .; CDR3 protein: CASSYSGQNTF; CDR3 DNA: TGTGCCAGCAGTTACTCGGGTCAAAACACCTTC
clone size: .; J gene: TRBJ1-2; V gene: TRBV4-3; D gene: TRBD1; CDR3 protein: CASSPTRGIGYTF; CDR3 DNA: TGCGCCAGCAGCCCAACCAGGGGGATCGGCTACACCTTC
clone size: .; J gene: TRBJ2-3; V gene: TRBV6-2/TRBV6-3; D gene: TRBD2; CDR3 protein: CASSYLLGTSGAGTDAQYF; CDR3 DNA: TGTGCCAGCAGTTACCTTCTAGGGACTAGCGGGGCGGGTACAGATGCGCAGTATTTT
clone size: .; J gene: TRBJ1-1; V gene: TRBV10-3; D gene: .; CDR3 protein: CAISELQGNTEAFF; CDR3 DNA: TGTGCCATCAGTGAACTACAGGGGAACACTGAAGCTTTCTTT
clone size: once; J gene: TRBJ1-1; V gene: TRBV7-3; D gene: .; CDR3 protein: CASSNRNTEAFF; CDR3 DNA: TGTGCCAGCAGCAACCGGAACACTGAAGCTTTCTTT
clone size: .; J gene: TRBJ2-5; V gene: TRBV19; D gene: TRBD2; CDR3 protein: CASSINSGGETQYF; CDR3 DNA: TGTGCCAGTAGTATTAACAGCGGGGGGGAGACCCAGTACTTC
clone size: once; J gene: TRBJ2-7; V gene: TRBV6-1; D gene: .; CDR3 protein: CASSEAWNYEQYF; CDR3 DNA: TGTGCCAGCAGTGAAGCTTGGAACTACGAGCAGTACTTC
clone size: once; J gene: TRBJ2-3; V gene: TRBV28; D gene: TRBD2; CDR3 protein: CASSGAGGSTDTQYF; CDR3 DNA: TGTGCCAGCAGTGGGGCGGGGGGAAGCACAGATACGCAGTATTTT
clone size: few; J gene: TRBJ2-1; V gene: TRBV28; D gene: TRBD2; CDR3 protein: CASSLRLAGANEQFF; CDR3 DNA: TGTGCCAGCAGTTTACGGCTAGCGGGGGCAAATGAGCAGTTCTTC
clone size: .; J gene: TRBJ2-7; V gene: TRBV29-1; D gene: .; CDR3 protein: CSVELPGIGHEQYF; CDR3 DNA: TGCAGCGTTGAACTCCCAGGGATAGGGCACGAGCAGTACTTC
clone size: .; J gene: TRBJ2-1; V gene: TRBV3-1; D gene: TRBD2; CDR3 protein: CASSQDFSGGSSYNEQFF; CDR3 DNA: TGTGCCAGCAGCCAAGATTTTAGCGGGGGAAGCTCCTACAATGAGCAGTTCTTC
clone size: .; J gene: TRBJ2-1; V gene: TRBV20-1; D gene: TRBD2; CDR3 protein: CSASTSGLHNEQFF; CDR3 DNA: TGCAGTGCTTCAACTAGCGGACTACACAATGAGCAGTTCTTC
clone size: .; J gene: TRBJ2-3; V gene: TRBV30; D gene: .; CDR3 protein: CAWNRDTDTQYF; CDR3 DNA: TGTGCCTGGAACAGGGATACAGATACGCAGTATTTT
clone size: .; J gene: TRBJ2-1; V gene: TRBV3-1; D gene: TRBD2; CDR3 protein: CASSPSGSGGNEQFF; CDR3 DNA: TGTGCCAGCAGCCCCTCAGGTAGCGGGGGTAATGAGCAGTTCTTC
clone size: .; J gene: TRBJ2-1; V gene: TRBV30; D gene: .; CDR3 protein: CAWSFRGNEQFF; CDR3 DNA: TGTGCCTGGAGTTTCAGGGGCAATGAGCAGTTCTTC
clone size: .; J gene: TRBJ1-5; V gene: TRBV19; D gene: TRBD1; CDR3 protein: CASSATGGNQPQHF; CDR3 DNA: TGTGCCAGTAGTGCGACAGGGGGCAATCAGCCCCAGCATTTT
clone size: few; J gene: TRBJ1-2; V gene: TRBV4-2; D gene: TRBD1; CDR3 protein: CASSQEQGADYGYTF; CDR3 DNA: TGTGCCAGCAGCCAAGAACAGGGGGCGGACTATGGCTACACCTTC
clone size: .; J gene: TRBJ1-2; V gene: TRBV20-1; D gene: .; CDR3 protein: CSAYSGYGYTF; CDR3 DNA: TGCAGTGCTTATTCTGGGTACGGCTACACCTTC
clone size: .; J gene: TRBJ1-3; V gene: TRBV7-9; D gene: TRBD1; CDR3 protein: CAYTGRTGSGNTIYF; CDR3 DNA: TGTGCCTATACCGGTAGGACAGGCTCTGGAAACACCATATATTTT